The 8 T cell receptor beta chains presented below share a single source sample, sequenced in a study of identical twins. One entry per CDR3 protein, called by TCRdb with MiXCR from the 5' RACE reads. The profile shows hundreds of thousands of distinct CDR3 sequences, approximately 18% of them singletons. This same sample was also part of a study on T cells expressing NK-cell markers.

Sequencing input: PBMCs. The receptors stem from a woman aged 18-35 years in good health.

This clonotype was observed a handful of times. The chain links TRBV7-8 to TRBJ2-1; 11 nucleotides align to TRBD2. Germline lookup yields CDR1 SGHVS and CDR2 FQNEAQ. The CDR3 loop spans 16 amino acids. J was trimmed by 8 bases and V by 1 base; bases with no gene match: 7. The CDR3 DNA reads TGTGCCAGCAGCTTAGGTCTAGCGGGGGGAAAAGATGAGCAGTTCTTC. Translating gives CASSLGLAGGKDEQFF.

This clonotype turned up a few times. CDR3 protein: CASSSPHKNTEAFF. For the CDR3, the DNA is TGTGCCAGCAGTTCCCCACACAAGAACACTGAAGCTTTCTTT. The chain is built from TRBV12-3 or TRBV12-4 and TRBJ1-1; D remains ambiguous. The V end lost 4 bases, the J end lost 1 base, and 10 bases lay between the germline ends. CDR3 length equals 14 residues.

This clonotype turned up a few times. This sequence joins TRBV5-1 and TRBJ1-2; TRBD1 is a possible D gene (6 bases). In germline, CDR1 is SGHRS, CDR2 YFSETQ. Trimming removed 4 bases at V and 1 base at J, with 11 bases between. The CDR3 extends over 14 amino acids. CDR3 sequence: CASSKDSRNYGYTF. In nucleotides, the CDR3 is TGCGCCAGCAGCAAGGACAGCCGTAACTATGGCTACACCTTC.

The chain joins TRBV2 to TRBJ2-3, with D possibly being TRBD1 or TRBD2 (5 bases each). V shed 10 bases and J shed 11 bases, with 7 bases lying between them. Germline V gene data show CDR1 as SNHLY and CDR2 as FYNNEI. CDR3 length: 8 residues. The CDR3 region is CATGGQYF. CDR3 sequence (DNA): TGTGCCACTGGGGGGCAGTATTTT.

This clonotype was counted between two and nine times. This chain uses TRBV29-1 with TRBJ2-6; D is undetermined. The CDR3 is 13 residues long. Per germline, CDR1 SQVTM and CDR2 ANQGSEA. V was cut by 7 bases and J by 4 bases, with 11 bases left in between. This CDR3 is CSAWVGGANVLTF. CDR3 in DNA: TGCAGCGCTTGGGTTGGAGGGGCCAACGTCCTGACTTTC.

This clonotype was detected ten times or more. The V gene is TRBV28, the J gene TRBJ1-2, with D unclear. Germline V CDR1 and CDR2: MDHEN, SYDVKM. Trimming cost V 5 bases and J 4 bases, with 11 bases left between them. The CDR3 covers 13 residues. The CDR3 DNA follows: TGTGCCAGCAGTGTGAGAAACCCCTATGGCTACACCTTC. Amino acid sequence: CASSVRNPYGYTF.

The chain has TRBV5-1 and TRBJ2-1; D gene unclear. Trimming took 1 base from V and 5 from J, leaving 16 bases between them. The CDR3 has 16 residues. Per germline, CDR1 SGHRS and CDR2 YFSETQ. For the CDR3, the DNA is TGCGCCAGCAGCTTGATCCCGGGTCCCGTCCACAATGAGCAGTTCTTC. It is translated as CASSLIPGPVHNEQFF.

This clonotype was detected a few times. The rearrangement uses TRBV20-1 and TRBJ2-3, with D uncertain. CDR1 is DFQATT, CDR2 SNEGSKA, per germline (reference sequence). Trimming took 3 bases from V and 4 from J, leaving 11 bases between them. This CDR3 contains 13 residues. DNA of the CDR3: TGCAGTGCTAGGCCCAGCATGGCAGATACGCAGTATTTT. This codes for CSARPSMADTQYF.